Presented here are 30 T cell receptor beta chains from one specimen sequenced in a study of molecular identifiers for immune sequencing clone quantification. Each CDR3 protein is one row after TCRdb ran MiXCR on the PCR reads. The sample holds over 600,000 distinct CDR3 sequences, less than 20% seen once. Sequencing used naive CD8+ T cells from blood, with Jurkat cell RNA spiked in. Subset denoted: FACS-sorted CD8+CD4-CCR7+CD45RA+ naive T cells. The receptors here all came from a human donor in good health. Some libraries in this study had Jurkat cell RNA spiked in.

Many counts were recorded for this clonotype. This rearrangement joins TRBV27 to TRBJ1-6; D gene unclear. CDR3 length equals 15 residues. V lost 4 bases to trimming and J lost 7 bases, with 14 bases between them. CDR1 and CDR2 from the germline V gene are MNHEY and SMNVEV (reference sequence). The CDR3 bases are TGTGCCAGCAGTTCGAGGCGGGTCGCAAATTCACCCCTCCACTTT. It specifies CASSSRRVANSPLHF.

This clonotype was seen many times. The chain recombines TRBV5-8 with TRBJ2-4; possible D gene TRBD2, 5 bases. This CDR3 is built from 14 residues. CDR1 is SGHTS, CDR2 YDEGEE, per germline. Deletions cut 2 bases from V and 5 bases from J, with 11 bases between. CDR3 nucleotides: TGTGCCAGCAGCTTCGGGGTCGGAGAAAACATTCAGTACTTC. Its translation: CASSFGVGENIQYF.

This clonotype is a singleton in its sample. V usage is TRBV23-1 and J usage is TRBJ1-1; 7 bases fit TRBD1. TRBV23-1 is treated as an ORF (open reading frame) with a function not yet certain. This CDR3 region has 21 residues. The V gene end was trimmed by 8 bases and the J gene end by 3 bases; junction bases not matched to a gene: 30. As DNA, the CDR3 is TGCGCCAGCGGCAGAAAAACCCTGTTTGGGGCAGGGGGATGGTTAGACACTGAAGCTTTCTTT. It encodes CASGRKTLFGAGGWLDTEAFF.

The V call is TRBV10-3, the J call TRBJ2-1, with 7 bases fitting TRBD2. The CDR3 has 11 amino acids. Germline CDR1 and CDR2: ENHRY and SYGVKD. Unmatched junction bases numbered 3, after V lost 8 bases and J lost 8 bases. Here the CDR3 reads CAILGGDEQFF. In nucleotides, the CDR3 is TGTGCCATCTTGGGGGGGGATGAGCAGTTCTTC.

With respect to this clonotype: Since no conserved phenylalanine or tryptophan closes the CDR3, a read error is the likely cause. The chain carries TRBV9 and TRBJ2-7, with D perhaps TRBD1 or TRBD2 (5 bases each). In germline, CDR1 is SGDLS, CDR2 YYNGEE. The germline V and J ends were trimmed by 0 bases and 5 bases, with 18 bases remaining between them. The CDR3 totals 16 residues. CDR3 bases: TGTGCCAGCAGCGTAGACGGGGCAGGCCCTGCCAACGAGCAGTACTCC. It encodes CASSVDGAGPANEQYS.

Comments on this clonotype: The germline gene is not matched at one end of the junction; a read error may be the cause. The chain recombines TRBV28 with TRBJ2-5, with 7 bases identical to TRBD2. The germline gives CDR1 MDHEN, CDR2 SYDVKM. This CDR3 is built from 15 residues. This chain's CDR3 is CASSLLGGDQETQHF. CDR3 sequence (DNA): TGTGCCAGCAGTCTCCTTGGGGGGGACCAAGAGACCCAGCACTTC.

Ten or more counts support this clonotype. The rearrangement links TRBV5-1 to TRBJ2-7; D gene uncertain. Germline assignment: CDR1 SGHRS and CDR2 YFSETQ. V lost 4 bases, J lost 2 bases, and 16 bases lay in between. This CDR3 has 15 residues. The CDR3 loop reads CASSPTAFATYEQYF. The DNA of the CDR3 is TGCGCCAGCAGCCCAACCGCTTTTGCCACCTACGAGCAGTACTTC. Looking up the rest from reference TRBV5-1 and TRBJ2-7 gives the full variable domain: KAGVTQTPRYLIKTRGQQVTLSCSPISGHRSVSWYQQTPGQGLQFLFEYFSETQRNKGNFPGRFSGRQFSNSRSEMNVSTLELGDSALYLCASSPTAFATYEQYFGPGTRLTVT.

This clonotype has just a few counts. This sequence may be a read error, since a much larger clone differs from it by one base. The chain links TRBV13 to TRBJ2-7; 7 bases line up with TRBD1. Per germline, CDR1 PRHDT and CDR2 FYEKMQ (reference sequence). This CDR3 region has 14 residues. The V gene end was trimmed by 5 bases and the J gene end by 2 bases; junction bases not matched to a gene: 6. CDR3 region: CASSHATGTYEQYF. CDR3 DNA sequence: TGTGCCAGCAGCCATGCGACAGGGACCTACGAGCAGTACTTC.

In its sample, this clonotype was seen once. With a much larger clone just one base away, this may be a read error. The chain has TRBV28 and TRBJ1-2; no clear D gene. This CDR3 has 13 residues. Germline V gene data show CDR1 as MDHEN and CDR2 as SYDVKM. CDR3 nucleotide sequence: TGTGCCGGCAGTTACCGAGTAGACTATGGCTACACCTTC. Translation: CAGSYRVDYGYTF.

This clonotype was recorded a few times. This chain joins TRBV6-2 or TRBV6-3 and TRBJ1-1; D unclear. This CDR3 is 11 amino acids long. CDR1 is MNHEY and CDR2 is SVGEGT in the germline V gene. Between the trimmed V and J ends, which lost 2 bases and 11 bases, there was a span of 9 bases. The CDR3: CASSYAGMAFF. For the CDR3, the DNA is TGTGCCAGCAGTTACGCGGGTATGGCTTTCTTT.

This clonotype was seen repeatedly, ten times or more. The chain combines TRBV6-5 with TRBJ2-3; the D call may be TRBD1 or TRBD2 (5 bases each). This CDR3 region has 14 residues. The germline V gene encodes CDR1 MNHEY and CDR2 SVGAGI. Trimming removed 7 bases at V and 6 bases at J, with 17 bases between. As DNA, the CDR3 is TGTGCCAGCACTCCCGGGCCGGGGCCCGATACGCAGTATTTT. Its protein is CASTPGPGPDTQYF.

The chain recombines TRBV5-4 with TRBJ1-6, with TRBD1 matching 7 bases. The V gene's germline CDR1 is SGHNT and CDR2 YYREEE (reference sequence). CDR3 length: 12 amino acids. The trim removed 5 bases at V and 9 bases at J, leaving 2 bases unmatched. The CDR3 DNA is TGTGCCAGCAGACAGGGGACTTCACCCCTCCACTTT. Its protein product is CASRQGTSPLHF.

About this clonotype itself: Being one base from a much bigger clone, this may be a read error. This chain links TRBV20-1 with TRBJ2-5; maybe TRBD1 (6 bases). This CDR3 spans 13 amino acids. CDR1 is DFQATT, CDR2 SNEGSKA, per germline (reference sequence). The DNA of the CDR3 is TGCAGTGCTAGAGAGTGGACAGCAGAGACCCAGTGCTTC. Translation: CSAREWTAETQCF.

This clonotype was seen repeatedly, ten times or more. J is TRBJ2-7 and V is TRBV28; D gene uncertain. Trimming pared 4 bases from V and 3 bases from J, leaving 13 bases between. Germline CDR1 reads MDHEN; CDR2 reads SYDVKM. The CDR3 consists of 14 residues. CDR3 sequence: CASSSLDGVYEQYF. The CDR3 DNA follows: TGTGCCAGCAGTTCCCTCGACGGTGTCTACGAGCAGTACTTC.

The V call is TRBV14, the J call TRBJ2-1; D may correspond to TRBD1 or TRBD2 (5 bases each). Trimming shortened V by 1 base and J by 3 bases, and 13 bases separated the two germline ends. CDR1 is SGHDN and CDR2 is FVKESK in the germline V gene. The length of the CDR3 is 16 residues. The CDR3 loop is CASSQVWGIGYNEQFF. The CDR3, as DNA: TGTGCCAGCAGCCAAGTCTGGGGGATCGGCTACAATGAGCAGTTCTTC.

This clonotype was observed at least ten times. The chain uses TRBV9 and TRBJ2-2; 11 bases agree with TRBD2. The CDR3 sequence is 17 residues long. Germline V CDR1 and CDR2: SGDLS, YYNGEE. V dropped 6 bases and J dropped 0; count of bases not matched to a gene: 7. CDR3 DNA sequence: TGTGCCAGCAATCCGGGGACTAGCGGACCGAACACCGGGGAGCTGTTTTTT. Its protein is CASNPGTSGPNTGELFF.

This clonotype was recorded many times. The chain has TRBV10-3 and TRBJ2-5, with 9 bases fitting TRBD1. V was clipped by 10 bases and J by 2 bases; unmatched bases: 8. CDR1 is ENHRY and CDR2 is SYGVKD in the germline V gene. The CDR3 runs to 14 residues. The CDR3 loop reads CATGGQGLQETQYF. The CDR3 DNA reads TGTGCCACCGGAGGACAGGGGTTGCAAGAGACCCAGTACTTC.

V usage is TRBV5-1 and J usage is TRBJ1-2; D is possibly TRBD1 (5 bases). V was pared by 3 bases and J by 1 base, with 19 bases between. The V gene's germline CDR1 is SGHRS and CDR2 YFSETQ. CDR3 length: 17 residues. The CDR3 reads CASSWGETPDLNYGYTF. In nucleotides, the CDR3 is TGCGCCAGCAGCTGGGGGGAAACTCCAGATCTTAACTATGGCTACACCTTC.

This clonotype was picked up many times. The chain links TRBV19 to TRBJ2-3; possible D gene TRBD2, 5 bases. Looked up from germline, CDR1 is LNHDA and CDR2 is SQIVND (reference sequence). V shed 5 bases and J shed 5 bases, with 17 bases lying between them. This CDR3 is built from 15 residues. This CDR3 is CASSHKRIREDTQYF. The CDR3 region has the DNA TGTGCCAGTAGTCATAAAAGGATCCGGGAAGATACGCAGTATTTT. The variable domain in full, with the rest retrieved from reference TRBV19 and TRBJ2-3, is DGGITQSPKYLFRKEGQNVTLSCEQNLNHDAMYWYRQDPGQGLRLIYYSQIVNDFQKGDIAEGYSVSREKKESFPLTVTSAQKNPTAFYLCASSHKRIREDTQYFGPGTRLTVL.

This clonotype was seen many times. The CDR3 nucleotides read TGTGCCAGCAGCTTGCCGGGACAGCTCGTGTTCTTC. The encoded protein is CASSLPGQLVFF. The chain couples TRBV5-6 to TRBJ2-1; TRBD1 aligns across 7 bases. CDR1 and CDR2 from the germline V gene are SGHDT and YYEEEE. The V and J ends lost 1 base and 15 bases, in that order; junction bases with no gene match: 7. This CDR3 comprises 12 residues.

This clonotype was recorded at least ten times. The chain joins TRBV29-1 to TRBJ1-1; D possibly corresponds to TRBD1 (5 bases). There are 18 residues in the CDR3. V was shortened by 4 bases and J by 4 bases, with 28 bases between the two germline ends. Germline CDR1 SQVTM, CDR2 ANQGSEA. The CDR3 here is CSVGGPGWEKRAFTEAFF. CDR3 sequence (DNA): TGCAGCGTTGGGGGCCCCGGATGGGAAAAAAGGGCATTCACTGAAGCTTTCTTT.

This clonotype has just a few counts. The chain carries TRBV4-2 and TRBJ1-5; D is uncertain. V was clipped by 1 base and J by 4 bases, with 14 bases between them. The CDR3 spans 16 residues. Germline lookup yields CDR1 LGHNA and CDR2 YNFKEQ. For the CDR3, the DNA is TGTGCCAGCAGCCAAGGATTAGGCGGAGGTAATCAGCCCCAGCATTTT. Encoded protein: CASSQGLGGGNQPQHF.

A note on this clonotype: A read error may produce the germline difference seen at one junction end. The chain combines TRBV5-3 with TRBJ2-7, with D possibly being TRBD1 or TRBD2 (5 bases each). TRBV5-3 is filed as an ORF, its function uncertain. The CDR3 sequence is 14 residues long. As DNA, the CDR3 is TGTGCCAGCAGCTTTTCCAGAGGGGCTTACGAGCAGTACTTC. It encodes CASSFSRGAYEQYF.

This clonotype was picked up many times. The chain combines TRBV28 with TRBJ2-3; D uncertain. This CDR3 region has 15 residues. Trimming shortened V by 2 bases and J by 2 bases, and 11 bases separated the two germline ends. Germline assignment: CDR1 MDHEN and CDR2 SYDVKM. The CDR3 spells CASSLPGPNTDTQYF. The CDR3 DNA sequence: TGTGCCAGCAGTTTACCCGGGCCAAACACAGATACGCAGTATTTT.

This clonotype was observed at least ten times. V and J are TRBV7-8 and TRBJ1-6; D unresolved. The CDR3 consists of 17 residues. The V and J ends lost 1 base and 0 bases respectively, with 10 bases between them. The germline V gene has CDR1 SGHVS and CDR2 FQNEAQ. CDR3 loop: CASSLENLNSYNSPLHF. The CDR3 DNA follows: TGTGCCAGCAGCTTAGAGAACTTGAACTCCTATAATTCACCCCTCCACTTT.

This sequence joins TRBV6-5 and TRBJ2-1; possibly TRBD1 for D (6 bases). The V end was cut by 6 bases, the J end by 2 bases, with 14 bases between. This CDR3 has 15 amino acids. Per germline, CDR1 MNHEY and CDR2 SVGAGI. CDR3 protein: CASRPGQFPYNEQFF. CDR3 coding DNA: TGTGCCAGCAGGCCCGGACAGTTTCCCTACAATGAGCAGTTCTTC.

This clonotype appeared many times. The chain employs TRBV29-1 and TRBJ2-7; 7 nucleotides align to TRBD2. In germline, CDR1 is SQVTM, CDR2 ANQGSEA. The CDR3 consists of 15 residues. J lost 1 base, V lost 7 bases, and 13 bases had no gene match. The DNA of the CDR3 is TGCAGCGCCCGGAGCAGCGGGACTGGATCCTACGAGCAGTACTTC. As protein: CSARSSGTGSYEQYF.

With respect to this clonotype: A junction boundary mismatches the germline segment, possibly from a read error. CDR3 region: CAGSEAPGQPHEKLFF. The CDR3 nucleotides read TGTGCCGGCAGTGAAGCCCCGGGACAGCCCCATGAAAAACTGTTTTTT. The rearrangement joins TRBV6-1 to TRBJ1-4; 7 bases align to TRBD1. The CDR3 is made up of 16 amino acids. Germline lookup yields CDR1 MNHNS and CDR2 SASEGT.

This clonotype has only a few counts. V usage is TRBV5-4 and J usage is TRBJ2-7; possible D gene TRBD2, 5 bases. Germline V gene lookup returns CDR1 SGHNT and CDR2 YYREEE (reference sequence). V shed 2 bases and J shed 3 bases, with 15 bases lying between them. The CDR3 spans 15 residues. CDR3 sequence reads: CASSFEGSSLYEQYF. The CDR3 nucleotides are TGTGCCAGCAGCTTTGAAGGGAGCTCCCTCTACGAGCAGTACTTC.

V is TRBV10-3 and J is TRBJ1-6; D call uncertain. This CDR3 is built from 14 residues. V lost 8 bases to trimming and J lost 6 bases, with 14 bases between them. Per germline, CDR1 ENHRY and CDR2 SYGVKD. The CDR3 DNA is TGTGCCATCCGGGCCGAAGGTCGTAATTCACCCCTCCACTTT. Encoded protein: CAIRAEGRNSPLHF.